This entry concerns a single TCR beta chain. Its specificity is not known. V lost 5 bases to trimming and J lost 9 bases; unmatched junction nucleotides: 6. The CDR3 contains 12 residues. The germline CDR1 and CDR2 sequences are GTSNPN and SVGIG (reference sequence). TCRdb's table, derived via immunoSEQ multiplex PCR, lists solely in-frame clones and lacks some. The table has some 50,000 clones, 94% seen once. This sample was included in a study of cytomegalovirus exposure and HLA in healthy donors. Overall study findings and caveats: Listed as cytomegalovirus-associated were 164 TCR beta chains. Reports indicated that the classifier achieved high specificity and sensitivity in diagnosing cytomegalovirus status. Under in vitro conditions, three CMV-associated chains were confirmed as specific for CMV antigens.

The material sequenced was PBMCs. V is TRBV30 and J is TRBJ1-1; 10 bases are shared with TRBD1. The TCR sequence derives from a woman between 18 and 29 years old in good health and CMV-seropositive. CDR3 region: CAWQPGQGQAFF. Written as DNA, the CDR3 is TGTGCCTGGCAGCCGGGACAGGGGCAAGCTTTCTTT.